The text below deals with one T cell receptor (beta chain). There is no known antigen for this receptor. The record has no base qualities; no much larger clone is one base away. This entry is derived from a study of T-cell memory formation after mild COVID-19 (dated by TCRdb to the early 2020s). Notes on the research overall: TCR sequence clusters from the two donors were largely donor specific. In a couple of donors, T-cell clones that expanded and contracted after mild COVID-19 were followed by sequencing TCRalpha and TCRbeta repertoires longitudinally. Two young, previously healthy adult volunteers, one female and one male, were included in the cohort. What the work shows at the level of the full study, not this receptor alone: SARS-CoV-2 specificity of the second-wave clones peaking on day 37 was not confirmed. Some responding clones were detected in pre-infection memory, which suggested that pre-existing cross-reactive memory T cells had joined the SARS-CoV-2 response. Clones that contracted from day 15 to 85 showed balanced CD4/CD8 phenotypes, whereas a second wave of clones that expanded from day 15 to 37 leaned towards CD4+. The study covered only a couple of mild cases, and larger cohorts including severe cases with pre-infection samples were considered necessary. Contracting CD4+ clones were located mainly in the CM and EM memory subsets, whereas CD8+ clones were found to be enriched in EMRA.

Ficoll-Paque density gradient centrifugation was used to isolate PBMCs. V is cut by 8 bases and J by 7 bases, and the space between the germline ends is 17 bases. CDR1 and CDR2 (SGHVS, FQNEAQ) derive from the germline V gene. The CDR3 spans 14 residues, from the cysteine through the phenylalanine. Just CDR3 DNA is preserved here, 42 bases in frame from base 1. These reads were obtained on an Illumina NovaSeq 6000. TCRalpha and TCRbeta cDNA libraries were built by 5'RACE with constant-segment primers, adding sample barcodes and unique molecular identifiers. RNA was extracted from every sample with Trizol reagent. Library amplification was performed in two PCR steps, and a second sample barcode and Illumina TruSeq adapters were introduced in the second step. Sequencing of the libraries was done on an Illumina NovaSeq, producing 2 x 150 bp paired-end reads. The authors' pipeline ran thus. With migec v1.2.7, reads were demultiplexed and then collapsed into UMI-guided consensus sequences. Using mixcr v2.1.11, UMI consensuses were aligned to TRA and TRB V and J templates and then assembled into clonotypes. Clonotypes were classified as expanded or contracted when called significant by both edgeR and NoisET, with noise models trained on biological replicates. edgeR calls used a false discovery rate-adjusted p below 0.01 and a log2 fold-change threshold of 1. As an exploratory analysis of dynamics, max-normalized trajectories of the 1000 most abundant clonotypes were examined by PCA with hierarchical clustering. The CD4 or CD8 phenotype of responding clones was assigned using the separately sequenced CD4+ and CD8+ repertoires. TCRdb applied fastp at Q25 and MiXCR to the public reads, then kept only in-frame beta chains. Each record represents a unique CDR3 protein, reported with the most common genes and DNA among its rows. The V and J calls shown here were made by TCRdb, not taken from the authors' results. The sample yields about 310,000 distinct CDR3 sequences; roughly 21% were counted once. The top ten constitute roughly 21% of the sample.

Sequencing was performed on PBMCs or a T cell subset sorted from them (not recorded which). The V gene is TRBV7-8 and the J gene is TRBJ1-4; a tentative D match to TRBD1 spans 5 bases. The TCR sequence derives from a man between 18 and 35 years old who had mild COVID-19 (a few samples of this study predate the infection). The sample titles of this study are shuffled in the database, so cell type and time point are left out; the donor was told from shared clones. In nucleotides, the sequence is TGTGCCAGCGCGACCGGGGGGTTGGGTGAAAAACTGTTTTTT. This translates into CASATGGLGEKLFF.